The TCR beta chain described here comes from a study of early stage breast cancer tumors. Across the whole study: Most of the 16 invasive tumors were ER+, PR+ and HER2-.

Deletions cut 3 bases from V and 5 bases from J, with 14 bases between. Per the germline V gene, CDR1 is SGHRS and CDR2 is YFSETQ. The CDR3 extends over 14 amino acids. Clones were sequenced by immunoSEQ multiplex PCR, and TCRdb holds only the in-frame ones, with some missing. The table has tens of thousands of clones, about 93% seen once. This clonotype was sampled from a person between 70 and 80 years old with breast cancer. The rearrangement uses TRBV5-1 and TRBJ1-2; D uncertain. The source material was blood. CDR3 bases: TGCGCCAGCAGCTCCGCGGAGGATGGATATGGCTACACCTTC. It encodes CASSSAEDGYGYTF.